These 6 T cell receptor beta chains share one sample of origin, sequenced in a study of cytomegalovirus exposure and HLA in healthy donors. Primers included in the PCR were 60 Vbeta and 13 Jbeta primers. The repertoire was sequenced with immunoSEQ multiplex PCR; TCRdb's copy has only in-frame clones and lacks some. The sample records about 140,000 clones, over 60% being singletons. The specimen sequenced was PBMCs. The receptor source for this set is a man in his forties in good health and CMV-seronegative.

This clone is a singleton in its sample. The CDR3, as DNA: TGCGCCAGCAGCCAAGTTGCCGGGGACTATGGCTACACCTTC. The encoded protein is CASSQVAGDYGYTF. This chain connects TRBV4-1 to TRBJ1-2; D unresolved. CDR3 length: 14 amino acids. Per the germline V gene, CDR1 is MGHRA and CDR2 is YSYEKL. V lost 1 base and J lost 3, with 9 bases in between.

The chain combines TRBV7-8 with TRBJ2-5; the match to TRBD1 covers 7 bases. Germline V gene data show CDR1 as SGHVS and CDR2 as FQNEAQ. The CDR3 extends over 14 amino acids. Unmatched junction bases numbered 4, after V lost 5 bases and J lost 1 base. The CDR3 sequence: CASSLDRAQETQYF. The CDR3 region has the DNA TGTGCCAGCAGCCTAGACAGGGCCCAAGAGACCCAGTACTTC. The variable domain in full, completed from reference TRBV7-8 and TRBJ2-5, reads GAGVSQSPRYKVAKRGQDVALRCDPISGHVSLFWYQQALGQGPEFLTYFQNEAQLDKSGLPSDRFFAERPEGSVSTLKIQRTQQEDSAVYLCASSLDRAQETQYFGPGTRLLVL.

CDR3 sequence (DNA): TGTGCCACCAGCAGAGACCTCCTTAGGACAGGAGAAGCCTACGAGCAGTACTTC. It translates to CATSRDLLRTGEAYEQYF. This chain uses TRBV15 with TRBJ2-7; 7 bases map to TRBD1. This CDR3 has 18 residues. The trim removed 0 bases at V and 2 bases at J, leaving 13 bases unmatched. Germline V CDR1 and CDR2: LNHNV, YYDKDF (reference sequence). The whole variable domain, remainder taken from reference TRBV15 and TRBJ2-7, is DAMVIQNPRYQVTQFGKPVTLSCSQTLNHNVMYWYQQKSSQAPKLLFHYYDKDFNNEADTPDNFQSRRPNTSFCFLDIRSPGLGDTAMYLCATSRDLLRTGEAYEQYFGPGTRLTVT.

This clone appeared a few times. This rearrangement joins TRBV11-3 to TRBJ2-7; possibly TRBD2 for D (5 bases). Germline V gives CDR1 SGHNT, CDR2 YENEEA. This CDR3 contains 16 residues. The germline V and J ends were trimmed by 1 base and 0 bases, with 13 bases remaining between them. The CDR3 here is CASSLGNSGRSYEQYF. The CDR3 bases are TGTGCCAGCAGCTTAGGGAACAGCGGTCGCTCCTACGAGCAGTACTTC. Looking up the rest from reference TRBV11-3 and TRBJ2-7 gives the full variable domain: EAGVVQSPRYKIIEKKQPVAFWCNPISGHNTLYWYLQNLGQGPELLIRYENEEAVDDSQLPKDRFSAERLKGVDSTLKIQPAELGDSAVYLCASSLGNSGRSYEQYFGPGTRLTVT.

In its sample, this clone was seen a few times. This sequence joins TRBV5-6 and TRBJ2-1; 12 positions agree with TRBD2. With V trimmed by 5 bases and J by 8 bases, 11 bases remained unmatched. Germline CDR1 and CDR2: SGHDT and YYEEEE. This CDR3 contains 16 residues. CDR3 sequence (DNA): TGTGCCAGCAGTCGAGGACTAGCGGGGCAATACCATGAGCAGTTCTTC. It encodes CASSRGLAGQYHEQFF. The variable domain in full, completed from reference TRBV5-6 and TRBJ2-1, reads DAGVTQSPTHLIKTRGQQVTLRCSPKSGHDTVSWYQQALGQGPQFIFQYYEEEERQRGNFPDRFSGHQFPNYSSELNVNALLLGDSALYLCASSRGLAGQYHEQFFGPGTRLTVL.

V is TRBV6-5 and J is TRBJ1-2, with TRBD1 matching 7 bases. J was trimmed by 1 base and V by 5 bases; bases with no gene match: 1. The CDR3 length is 13 residues. The V gene's germline CDR1 is MNHEY and CDR2 SVGAGI. CDR3 sequence: CASSPGGNYGYTF. CDR3 sequence (DNA): TGTGCCAGCAGTCCAGGGGGTAACTATGGCTACACCTTC.